The sequence of this TCR beta chain was determined in a study of blood T cell repertoires in COVID-19. Study summary: PBMCs, B-cell-depleted T cells, or T cells provided the cDNA or gDNA that made up the material.

Those enrolled in Seattle joined during active infection and were followed longitudinally afterward. In the authors' methods: Researchers report that nucleated cell counts were estimated from reference gene primer amplification. Generated by immunoSEQ multiplex PCR, the TCRdb table keeps only in-frame clones and is missing some. The V and J calls and clone size are taken from that table; D and trimming were inferred from the DNA. The data contain about 200,000 clones, around 94% of them singletons. This CDR3 has 15 residues. Germline V gene lookup returns CDR1 LGHDT and CDR2 YNNKEL (reference sequence). Trimming shortened V by 4 bases and J by 5 bases, and 14 bases separated the two germline ends.

Material: peripheral blood. The receptor was derived from a man aged 25 to 40 with COVID-19, enrolled during active disease. The genes are TRBV3-1 (or the pseudogene TRBV3-2) and TRBJ1-4; D call uncertain. Here the CDR3 DNA reads TGTGCCAGCAGCCTCATAGCCTCGGGGAATGAAAAACTGTTTTTT. The encoded protein is CASSLIASGNEKLFF.